Listed below are T cell receptor beta chains from one sample, sequenced in a study of T cells expressing NK-cell markers. TCRdb reworked the 5' RACE reads into one entry per CDR3 protein, no DNA. The data include about 540,000 distinct CDR3 sequences; the top ten clones carry approximately 3.6%. The sample taken for sequencing was blood T cells: a sorted CD56 or NKG2C T cell subset, CD4+ or CD8+ T cells, or bulk PBMC T cells (not recorded which). The source is a man aged 18 to 29 in good health. Both conserved end residues are part of each CDR3.

V,J,CDR3
TRBV2,TRBJ2-3,CASQSGSGADTQYF
TRBV4-2,TRBJ1-5,CASSQEGPPDTYQPQHF
TRBV14,TRBJ1-2,CASSQDTRPHGYTF
TRBV7-6,TRBJ2-1,CASSFNMGANEQFF
TRBV10-3,TRBJ2-3,CAISGGDGGVKDTQYF
TRBV9,TRBJ2-7,CASSVTGTQGDEQYF
TRBV6-1,TRBJ1-4,CASSEAGWGQRGEKLFF
TRBV5-1,TRBJ2-2,CASSTNTGSDGGELFF
TRBV6-5,TRBJ1-5,CASSRGAGNQPQHF
TRBV7-2,TRBJ2-1,CASSRPSGEQFF
TRBV5-1,TRBJ1-1,CASSTSDQSKNTEAFF
TRBV20-1,TRBJ1-1,CSARWDSWGLNTEAFF
TRBV4-1,TRBJ1-2,CASSQDRTGGGYTF
TRBV27,TRBJ2-5,CASSFAGSRYF
TRBV11-1,TRBJ1-6,CASSLASRGLKNNSPLHF
TRBV9,TRBJ2-2,CASSPIGQGELFF
TRBV15,TRBJ2-1,CATRRDRLAGGPWEQFF
TRBV6-5,TRBJ1-2,CASSYSGDRGPFSNYGYTF
TRBV4-2,TRBJ2-1,CASSQEASGWYNEQFF
TRBV7-9,TRBJ1-3,CASQGSGNTIYF
TRBV10-3,TRBJ1-1,CAISPGTGTIGTEAFF
TRBV19,TRBJ2-1,CASSIVGGQRRHRGNEQFF
TRBV20-1,TRBJ2-3,CSATKGPSGSTDTQYF
TRBV7-3,TRBJ2-2,CASSSFTGGVNTGELFF
TRBV6-5,TRBJ1-1,CASSYGGRGRTEAFF
TRBV5-6,TRBJ2-5,CASSLLVTGTPQETQYF
TRBV18,TRBJ1-3,CASSPVSISGNTIYF
TRBV5-6,TRBJ1-2,CASSWDRGLTSGGYTF
TRBV7-9,TRBJ2-1,CASSSGLASNNEQFF
TRBV20-1,TRBJ2-3,CSARDLIGLTDTQYF
TRBV12-3/TRBV12-4,TRBJ2-4,CASSLGPGGLAKNIQYF
TRBV7-9,TRBJ1-5,CASSGPGGSNQPQHF
TRBV29-1,TRBJ2-5,CSVEDRASGRVIYETQYF
TRBV29-1,TRBJ1-2,CSVGGAGSNYGYTF
TRBV5-1,TRBJ2-7,CASSFVGQEQYF
TRBV12-3/TRBV12-4,TRBJ2-5,CASSLGLAASETQYF
TRBV9,TRBJ2-1,CASSGGQGANSYNEQFF
TRBV12-3/TRBV12-4,TRBJ2-3,CASSLDQGTSTDTQYF
TRBV5-4,TRBJ1-3,CASHGTNSGNTIYF
TRBV4-1,TRBJ2-3,CASSPARFADTQYF
TRBV5-1,TRBJ1-4,CASSLAVSGATNEKLFF